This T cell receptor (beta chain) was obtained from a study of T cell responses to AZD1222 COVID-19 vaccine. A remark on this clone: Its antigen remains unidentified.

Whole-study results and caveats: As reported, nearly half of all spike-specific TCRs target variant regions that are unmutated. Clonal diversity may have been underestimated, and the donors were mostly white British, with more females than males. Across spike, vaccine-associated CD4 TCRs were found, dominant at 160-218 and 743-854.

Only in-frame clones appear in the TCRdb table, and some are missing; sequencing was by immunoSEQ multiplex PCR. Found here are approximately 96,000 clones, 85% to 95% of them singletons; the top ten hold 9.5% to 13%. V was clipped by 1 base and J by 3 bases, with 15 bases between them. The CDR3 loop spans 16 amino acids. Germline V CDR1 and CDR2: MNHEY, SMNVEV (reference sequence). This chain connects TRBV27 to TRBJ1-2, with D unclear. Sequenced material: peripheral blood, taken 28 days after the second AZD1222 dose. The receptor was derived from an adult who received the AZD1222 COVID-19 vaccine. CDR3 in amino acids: CASSLYGPPAYYGYTF. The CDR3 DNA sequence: TGTGCCAGCAGTTTATACGGGCCCCCGGCTTACTATGGCTACACCTTC.